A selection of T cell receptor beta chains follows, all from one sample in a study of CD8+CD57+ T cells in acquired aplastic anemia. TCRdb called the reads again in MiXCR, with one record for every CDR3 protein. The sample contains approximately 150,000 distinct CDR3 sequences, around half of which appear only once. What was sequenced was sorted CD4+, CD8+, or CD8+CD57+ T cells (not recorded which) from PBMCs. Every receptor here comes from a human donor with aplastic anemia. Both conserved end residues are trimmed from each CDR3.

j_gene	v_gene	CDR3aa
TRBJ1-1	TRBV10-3	AISEGRAPKTEAF
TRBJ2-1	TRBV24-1	ATSDEQTGGDEQF
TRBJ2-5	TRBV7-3	ASSKGTEETQY
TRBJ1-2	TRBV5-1	ASRYDRVLDGYT
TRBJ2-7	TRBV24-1	ATGGEGGYEQY
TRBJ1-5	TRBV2	ASSESGGGQPQH
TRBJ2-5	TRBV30	AWTSGRAPETQY
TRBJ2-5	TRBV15	ATSRKRGAVGETQY
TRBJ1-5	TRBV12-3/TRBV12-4	ASSDTGDGPQH
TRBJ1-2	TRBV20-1	SARKGSGTGDYGYT
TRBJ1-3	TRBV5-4	ASSLRTGTGNTIY
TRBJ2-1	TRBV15	ATSPRTSGNEQF